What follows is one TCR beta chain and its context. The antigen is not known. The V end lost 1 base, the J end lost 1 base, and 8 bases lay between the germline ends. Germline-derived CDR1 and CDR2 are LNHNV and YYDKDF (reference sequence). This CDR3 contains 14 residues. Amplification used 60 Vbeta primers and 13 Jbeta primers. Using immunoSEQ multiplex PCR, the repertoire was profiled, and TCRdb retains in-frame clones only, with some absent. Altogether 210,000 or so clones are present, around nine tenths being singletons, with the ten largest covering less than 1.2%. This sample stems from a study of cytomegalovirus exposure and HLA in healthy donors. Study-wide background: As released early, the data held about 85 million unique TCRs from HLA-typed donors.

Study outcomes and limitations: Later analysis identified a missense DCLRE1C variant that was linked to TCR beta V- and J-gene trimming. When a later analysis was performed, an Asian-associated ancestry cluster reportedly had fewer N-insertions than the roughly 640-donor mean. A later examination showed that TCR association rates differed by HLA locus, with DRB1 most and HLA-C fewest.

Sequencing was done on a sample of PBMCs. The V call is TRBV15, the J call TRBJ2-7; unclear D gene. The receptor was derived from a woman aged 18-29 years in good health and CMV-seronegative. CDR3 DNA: TGTGCCACCAGCAGAGCGGCAGGATCCTACGAGCAGTACTTC. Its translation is CATSRAAGSYEQYF.